This T cell receptor beta chain came from a study of blood T cell repertoires in COVID-19. The table came from immunoSEQ multiplex PCR; TCRdb's copy has only in-frame clones and leaves some out. The data contain approximately 440,000 clones, approximately 88% of them singletons. The CDR3 consists of 12 residues. Deletions cut 5 bases from V and 5 bases from J, with 10 bases between. The receptor was derived from a woman in her forties or fifties with COVID-19, enrolled during active disease. J is TRBJ2-7 and V is TRBV12-3 or TRBV12-4, with D possibly being TRBD2 (6 bases). The sequenced sample consisted of peripheral blood. The CDR3 sequence is CASSLTSDEQYF. CDR3 DNA: TGTGCCAGCAGTCTGACTAGTGACGAGCAGTACTTC.